The rows below give T cell receptor beta chains drawn from one sample of a study of cytomegalovirus exposure and HLA in healthy donors. The data were produced by immunoSEQ multiplex PCR, yet TCRdb's version contains in-frame clones alone and is incomplete. The table records 90,000 to 120,000 clones, around 75% of them present only once. Input material: PBMCs. The receptors were gathered from a male donor in good health and CMV-seropositive. Each CDR3 is given with its conserved first and last residue. D genes are given only for firm matches. Clone size is stated in some rows and not others, as once, few, many or a class when expanded.

D	size	V	J	DNA	CDR3
.	.	TRBV14	TRBJ2-3	TGTGCCAGCAGCCATGGTCACTCCACAGATACGCAGTATTTT	CASSHGHSTDTQYF
.	few	TRBV6-1	TRBJ2-7	TGTGCCAGCAGTGAAGACAGGGTAGTCGACGAGCAGTACTTC	CASSEDRVVDEQYF
.	.	TRBV5-1	TRBJ1-2	TGCGCCAGCAGCCTTGGGAGGATCGATTATGGCTACACCTTC	CASSLGRIDYGYTF
.	few	TRBV6-5	TRBJ2-3	TGTGCCAGCAGGGCACCGGGGGGCCCTCGGGATACGCAGTATTTT	CASRAPGGPRDTQYF
TRBD1	once	TRBV28	TRBJ1-2	TGTGCCAGCAGTTTAGGGGACAGGGGGGACGGCTACACCTTC	CASSLGDRGDGYTF
TRBD1	.	TRBV2	TRBJ2-3	TGTGCCAGCAGTGACACGACAGGGGGATATGATACGCAGTATTTT	CASSDTTGGYDTQYF
.	.	TRBV18	TRBJ1-5	TGTGCCAGCTCACCCGGGGTGGATCAGCCCCAGCATTTT	CASSPGVDQPQHF
.	.	TRBV30	TRBJ2-3	TGTGCCTGGAGATTTGGGGGGACGAGGGATACGCAGTATTTT	CAWRFGGTRDTQYF
TRBD1	.	TRBV19	TRBJ1-2	TGTGCCAGTAGACAGGGGGCCAGCTATGGCTACACCTTC	CASRQGASYGYTF
.	.	TRBV5-1	TRBJ2-5	TGCGCCAGCAACCCGGGCCGGAGGGGCACCCAAGAGACCCAGTACTTC	CASNPGRRGTQETQYF
.	.	TRBV9	TRBJ1-6	TGTGCCAGCAGCATCGGGACTGGGGCGCATAATTCACCCCTCCACTTT	CASSIGTGAHNSPLHF
.	few	TRBV4-1	TRBJ1-5	TGCGCCAGCAGCCTCGCGTGGGGAGATCAGCCCCAGCATTTT	CASSLAWGDQPQHF
.	few	TRBV7-2	TRBJ2-1	TGTGCCAGCAGCTTCGGACGGGCGGGGGCCGCCTATGAGCAGTTCTTC	CASSFGRAGAAYEQFF
.	once	TRBV12-2	TRBJ2-1	TGTGCAAGTCGCGGTTACAGGTCGGGTGAGCAGTTCTTC	CASRGYRSGEQFF